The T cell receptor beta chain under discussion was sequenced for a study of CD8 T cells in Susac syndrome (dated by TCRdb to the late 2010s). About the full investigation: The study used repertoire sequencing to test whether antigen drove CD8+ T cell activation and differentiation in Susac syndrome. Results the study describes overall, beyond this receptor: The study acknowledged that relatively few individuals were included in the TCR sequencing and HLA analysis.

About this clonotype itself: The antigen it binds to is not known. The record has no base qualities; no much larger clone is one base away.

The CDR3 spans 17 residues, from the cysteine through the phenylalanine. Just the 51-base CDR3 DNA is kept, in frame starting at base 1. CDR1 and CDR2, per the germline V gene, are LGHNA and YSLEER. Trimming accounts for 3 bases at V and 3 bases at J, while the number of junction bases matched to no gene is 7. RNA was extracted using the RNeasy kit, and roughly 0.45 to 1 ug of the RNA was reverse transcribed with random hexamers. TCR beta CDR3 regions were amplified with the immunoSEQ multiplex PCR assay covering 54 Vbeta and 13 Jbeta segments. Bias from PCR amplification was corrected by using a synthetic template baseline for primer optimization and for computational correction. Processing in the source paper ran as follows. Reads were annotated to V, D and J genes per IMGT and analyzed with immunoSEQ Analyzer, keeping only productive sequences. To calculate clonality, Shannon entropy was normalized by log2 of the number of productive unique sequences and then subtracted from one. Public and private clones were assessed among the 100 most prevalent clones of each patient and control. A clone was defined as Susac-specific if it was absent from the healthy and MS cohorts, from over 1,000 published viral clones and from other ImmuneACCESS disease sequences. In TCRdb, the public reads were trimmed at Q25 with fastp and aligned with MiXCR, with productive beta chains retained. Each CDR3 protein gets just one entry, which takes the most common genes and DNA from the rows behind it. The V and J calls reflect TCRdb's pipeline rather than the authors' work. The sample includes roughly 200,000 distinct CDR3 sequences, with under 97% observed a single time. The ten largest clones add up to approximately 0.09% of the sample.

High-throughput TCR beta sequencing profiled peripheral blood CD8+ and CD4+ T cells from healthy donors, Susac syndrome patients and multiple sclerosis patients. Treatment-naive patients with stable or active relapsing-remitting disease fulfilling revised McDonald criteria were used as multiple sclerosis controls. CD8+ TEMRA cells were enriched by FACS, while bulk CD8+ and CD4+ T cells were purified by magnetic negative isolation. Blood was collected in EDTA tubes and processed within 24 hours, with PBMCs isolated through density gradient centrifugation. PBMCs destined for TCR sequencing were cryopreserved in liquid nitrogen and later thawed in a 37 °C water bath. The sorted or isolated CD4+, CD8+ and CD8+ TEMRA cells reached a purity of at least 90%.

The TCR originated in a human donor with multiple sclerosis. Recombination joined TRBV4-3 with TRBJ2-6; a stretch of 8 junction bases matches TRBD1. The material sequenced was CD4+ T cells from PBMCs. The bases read TGCGCCAGCAGCCACCGGGACAGGCTTGATGGGGCCAACGTCCTGACTTTC. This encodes CASSHRDRLDGANVLTF.